This is a list of T cell receptor beta chains from one sample in a study of OX40 agonist ivuxolimab in advanced cancers. Data came from immunoSEQ multiplex PCR; TCRdb stores just in-frame clones and leaves some out. The table lists about 110,000 clones, roughly 87% of them singletons. Here the sequenced sample was CD4+ or CD8+ T cells sorted from blood, taken in a trial of the OX40 agonist ivuxolimab. These receptors all come from an adult with an advanced solid tumor such as melanoma, head and neck, liver or kidney cancer. CDR3s include the opening cysteine and the closing phenylalanine or tryptophan. The order of the fields is D gene, clone size, J gene, V gene, CDR3 protein, CDR3 DNA. A D gene is named only where the DNA matches it firmly. Where a row states a size, it is once, few, many or the class of an expanded clone; other rows omit it.

.	.	TRBJ2-1	TRBV13	CASTSPGYSNEQFF	TGTGCCAGCACTTCACCCGGGTACTCCAATGAGCAGTTCTTC
.	.	TRBJ2-5	TRBV6-5	CASSSRQGKGETQYF	TGTGCCAGCAGTTCGCGGCAGGGCAAGGGAGAGACCCAGTACTTC
.	.	TRBJ2-3	TRBV11-1	CASSLTTDTQYF	TGTGCCAGCAGCTTAACCACAGATACGCAGTATTTT
TRBD1	.	TRBJ1-1	TRBV19	CASNGDRAGNTEAFF	TGTGCCAGCAATGGGGACAGGGCGGGGAACACTGAAGCTTTCTTT
TRBD1	.	TRBJ1-1	TRBV2	CASSEQGQVITEAFF	TGTGCCAGCAGTGAACAGGGACAGGTGATCACTGAAGCTTTCTTT
.	.	TRBJ1-1	TRBV6-6	CASSYSPGIWAEAFF	TGTGCCAGCAGTTACTCGCCAGGTATATGGGCTGAAGCTTTCTTT
.	.	TRBJ1-3	TRBV9	CASSLREPGNTIYF	TGTGCCAGCAGCCTTCGCGAACCTGGAAACACCATATATTTT
.	.	TRBJ1-3	TRBV7-9	CASSPRATGNTIYF	TGTGCCAGCAGTCCCAGGGCTACCGGAAACACCATATATTTT
.	.	TRBJ2-1	TRBV4-1	CASSQVGYSGPNNEQFF	TGCGCCAGCAGCCAAGTAGGTTACTCAGGGCCAAACAATGAGCAGTTCTTC
.	.	TRBJ2-7	TRBV4-3	CASSPPPDRVYEQYF	TGCGCCAGCAGCCCCCCCCCGGACAGAGTTTACGAGCAGTACTTC
.	.	TRBJ2-7	TRBV6-4	CASSEGRQYF	TGTGCCAGCAGTGAAGGGCGTCAGTACTTC
.	.	TRBJ2-7	TRBV19	CASRESGPGVYEQYF	TGTGCCAGTAGGGAGTCGGGCCCCGGTGTCTACGAGCAGTACTTC
.	.	TRBJ2-3	TRBV2	CASSELRTATDTQYF	TGTGCCAGCAGTGAGCTTAGGACAGCCACAGATACGCAGTATTTT
.	few	TRBJ2-7	TRBV6-5	CASSVSYRSDYEQYF	TGTGCCAGCAGCGTATCCTACAGGTCAGACTACGAGCAGTACTTC
.	.	TRBJ2-3	TRBV29-1	CSVGGAYTDTQYF	TGCAGCGTTGGCGGAGCCTACACAGATACGCAGTATTTT
.	few	TRBJ1-2	TRBV29-1	CSVEVEQREDYTF	TGCAGCGTTGAAGTCGAACAGAGGGAAGACTACACCTTC
.	.	TRBJ1-2	TRBV7-9	CASSRRQEAYGYTF	TGTGCCAGCAGCCGGAGACAGGAGGCCTATGGCTACACCTTC
.	.	TRBJ1-3	TRBV28	CASSSGDLRGNTIYF	TGTGCCAGCAGTTCAGGAGATCTCCGTGGAAACACCATATATTTT
TRBD2	once	TRBJ2-1	TRBV5-1	CASSLGFSGGVNEQFF	TGCGCCAGCAGCTTGGGTTTTAGCGGGGGGGTCAATGAGCAGTTCTTC
TRBD2	few	TRBJ2-7	TRBV29-1	CSVERAGGEQYF	TGCAGCGTTGAGAGGGCCGGGGGGGAGCAGTACTTC
.	once	TRBJ2-1	TRBV7-9	CASSLAEVNEQFF	TGTGCCAGCAGCTTAGCGGAGGTTAATGAGCAGTTCTTC
.	.	TRBJ2-7	TRBV29-1	CSVEQNSYEQYF	TGCAGCGTTGAGCAGAACTCCTACGAGCAGTACTTC
.	.	TRBJ1-6	TRBV28	CASVQALTNSPLHF	TGTGCCAGCGTACAGGCGCTAACTAATTCACCCCTCCACTTT
.	.	TRBJ2-7	TRBV4-3	CASSQLSGEQYF	TGCGCCAGCAGCCAACTCTCGGGCGAGCAGTACTTC
.	few	TRBJ1-4	TRBV15	CATSRARVREKLFF	TGTGCCACCAGCAGAGCTCGGGTGCGAGAAAAACTGTTTTTT
TRBD1	.	TRBJ2-7	TRBV6-6	CASSYSGTGLYEQYF	TGTGCCAGCAGTTACTCTGGGACAGGTTTATACGAGCAGTACTTC
.	.	TRBJ1-1	TRBV5-1	CASTPGGAHTEAFF	TGCGCCAGCACCCCAGGTGGGGCTCACACTGAAGCTTTCTTT
.	.	TRBJ1-4	TRBV30	CAWMSDEKLFF	TGTGCCTGGATGAGTGATGAAAAACTGTTTTTT
TRBD1	.	TRBJ2-2	TRBV18	CASSPGAGIQGANTGELFF	TGTGCCAGCTCACCAGGGGCCGGTATACAGGGGGCGAACACCGGGGAGCTGTTTTTT
TRBD1	.	TRBJ1-2	TRBV7-3	CASSLSGTGGYTF	TGTGCCAGCAGCTTATCCGGGACAGGTGGCTACACCTTC
TRBD2	once	TRBJ2-7	TRBV6-6	CASRPRLAGSSYEQYF	TGTGCCAGCAGACCCCGACTAGCGGGTAGCTCCTACGAGCAGTACTTC
TRBD1	once	TRBJ1-2	TRBV18	CASSHTPGQGNYGYTF	TGTGCCAGCTCACACACACCGGGACAGGGGAACTATGGCTACACCTTC
.	.	TRBJ1-1	TRBV30	CVAGRGYTEAFF	TGTGTTGCGGGACGGGGATACACTGAAGCTTTCTTT
.	.	TRBJ2-1	TRBV5-4	CASSKTGTRNEQFF	TGTGCCAGCAGCAAAACCGGGACTCGTAATGAGCAGTTCTTC
TRBD1	once	TRBJ2-7	TRBV7-9	CASSLGGTGSYEQYF	TGTGCCAGCAGCCTGGGGGGGACAGGGTCCTACGAGCAGTACTTC
TRBD1	.	TRBJ1-1	TRBV19	CASTNRQGGTEAFF	TGTGCCAGTACAAACCGACAGGGCGGCACTGAAGCTTTCTTT
.	.	TRBJ1-4	TRBV29-1	CSVADPSSNEKLFF	TGCAGCGTTGCTGACCCTTCAAGTAATGAAAAACTGTTTTTT
TRBD2	once	TRBJ2-5	TRBV27	CASSLSGTTQETQYF	TGTGCCAGCAGTTTATCTGGGACTACGCAAGAGACCCAGTACTTC
TRBD2	.	TRBJ2-1	TRBV7-8	CASSLERIGTTQFF	TGTGCCAGCAGCTTGGAGCGGATCGGGACTACTCAGTTCTTC
TRBD1	.	TRBJ1-1	TRBV11-2	CASTTGASTEAFF	TGTGCCAGCACAACAGGGGCGAGCACTGAAGCTTTCTTT
TRBD2	.	TRBJ2-1	TRBV19	CASTYRGGSSYNEQFF	TGTGCCAGTACTTATCGGGGGGGCAGCTCCTACAATGAGCAGTTCTTC
.	.	TRBJ2-7	TRBV7-2	CASSLIRGDNYEQYF	TGTGCCAGCAGCTTAATTAGAGGGGACAACTACGAGCAGTACTTC
.	.	TRBJ1-2	TRBV5-1	CASSPGSSNYGYTF	TGCGCCAGCAGCCCTGGTTCCTCTAACTATGGCTACACCTTC
TRBD2	.	TRBJ2-1	TRBV5-4	CASTPTSGSSYNEQFF	TGTGCCAGCACCCCCACTAGCGGGAGCTCCTACAATGAGCAGTTCTTC
.	.	TRBJ1-2	TRBV7-8	CASSFSLDSPDSNYGYTF	TGTGCCAGCAGCTTTTCTCTGGACAGCCCTGATTCGAACTATGGCTACACCTTC
TRBD1	.	TRBJ1-2	TRBV18	CASSPGTGSYGYTF	TGTGCCAGCTCACCAGGGACAGGGAGCTATGGCTACACCTTC
.	once	TRBJ2-1	TRBV7-3	CASSLSGRAPNEQFF	TGTGCCAGCAGCTTGAGTGGCAGGGCCCCCAATGAGCAGTTCTTC
.	.	TRBJ2-6	TRBV18	CASSPQGSGANVLTF	TGTGCCAGCTCACCCCAGGGTTCTGGGGCCAACGTCCTGACTTTC
.	.	TRBJ1-4	TRBV5-1	CASSLTRDGNEKLFF	TGCGCCAGCAGCTTGACCCGGGACGGTAATGAAAAACTGTTTTTT
.	.	TRBJ1-1	TRBV5-6	CASSPGRLRTEAFF	TGTGCCAGCAGCCCGGGCAGGTTGAGGACTGAAGCTTTCTTT
.	once	TRBJ2-5	TRBV28	CASSFISAGQETQYF	TGTGCCAGCAGTTTTATTAGTGCAGGCCAAGAGACCCAGTACTTC
TRBD1	.	TRBJ2-5	TRBV5-6	CASSKTGQGAETQYF	TGTGCCAGCAGCAAGACGGGACAGGGGGCTGAGACCCAGTACTTC
.	.	TRBJ1-2	TRBV19	CATGGGSRRTFYGYTF	TGTGCCACAGGCGGCGGGTCACGACGTACGTTCTATGGCTACACCTTC